The 9 T cell receptor beta chains presented below share a single source sample, sequenced in a study of T cell responses to AZD1222 COVID-19 vaccine. Method: immunoSEQ multiplex PCR; TCRdb's copy keeps in-frame clones and lacks some. The top ten hold over 3% of the sample, which has about 140,000 clones, around 90% seen once. The specimen was peripheral blood, collected 28 days after the second AZD1222 dose. The source is an adult who received the AZD1222 COVID-19 vaccine.

Concerning this clone: The junction differs from germline at one of its ends, possibly a read error. The V and J genes are TRBV4-1 and TRBJ2-7; the D gene is possibly TRBD2 (7 bases). Germline loops: CDR1 MGHRA, CDR2 YSYEKL. This CDR3 contains 15 residues. The CDR3: CASSQDPGGSNEQYF. Here the CDR3 DNA reads TGCGCCAGCAGCCAAGATCCGGGGGGCTCCAACGAGCAGTACTTC.

V and J are TRBV5-5 and TRBJ1-1; TRBD1 aligns across 7 bases. The CDR3 has 14 residues. Germline CDR1 and CDR2: SGHKS and YYEKEE (reference sequence). Trimming at V came to 10 bases and at J to 8 bases, leaving 17 bases not matched to a gene. CDR3 loop: CASGPQGDTVEAFF. The DNA of the CDR3 is TGTGCCTCCGGCCCCCAGGGGGATACAGTAGAAGCTTTCTTT.

The chain is built from TRBV7-9 and TRBJ2-7; the match to TRBD1 covers 9 bases. The CDR3 spans 14 residues. Germline V gene sequence: CDR1 SEHNR, CDR2 FQNEAQ (reference sequence). The trim removed 5 bases at V and 5 bases at J, leaving 7 bases unmatched. The CDR3 DNA follows: TGTGCCAGCAGCGACAGACAGGGGGTGGACGAGCAGTACTTC. Encoded protein: CASSDRQGVDEQYF. The whole variable domain, filled in from reference TRBV7-9 and TRBJ2-7, reads DTGVSQNPRHKITKRGQNVTFRCDPISEHNRLYWYRQTLGQGPEFLTYFQNEAQLEKSRLLSDRFSAERPKGSFSTLEIQRTEQGDSAMYLCASSDRQGVDEQYFGPGTRLTVT.

The chain combines TRBV7-9 with TRBJ1-1; D gene ambiguous. The germline V and J ends were trimmed by 3 bases and 3 bases, with 14 bases remaining between them. The CDR3 is 15 amino acids. Germline CDR1 is SEHNR and CDR2 is FQNEAQ (reference sequence). CDR3 DNA: TGTGCCAGCAGCTTTTCGACGGTATACTACACTGAAGCTTTCTTT. It translates to CASSFSTVYYTEAFF.

The chain employs TRBV9 and TRBJ2-7; a possible D gene is TRBD1 (5 bases). V was trimmed by 4 bases and J by 5 bases, leaving 19 bases between them. The CDR3 is 15 residues long. In germline, CDR1 is SGDLS, CDR2 YYNGEE. In DNA, the CDR3 is TGTGCCAGCAGCCCAAACCGTCCAGGGTCCCACGAGCAGTACTTC. Its translation: CASSPNRPGSHEQYF. Drawing the rest from reference TRBV9 and TRBJ2-7, the complete variable domain is DSGVTQTPKHLITATGQRVTLRCSPRSGDLSVYWYQQSLDQGLQFLIQYYNGEERAKGNILERFSAQQFPDLHSELNLSSLELGDSALYFCASSPNRPGSHEQYFGPGTRLTVT.

In this sample, this clone turned up a few times. The chain employs TRBV7-9 and TRBJ1-2; D is ambiguous. Germline V lookup: CDR1 SEHNR, CDR2 FQNEAQ (reference sequence). This CDR3 spans 13 amino acids. Between the trimmed V and J ends, which lost 5 bases and 6 bases, there was a span of 13 bases. This chain's CDR3 is CASSPRRTDGYTF. CDR3 nucleotide sequence: TGTGCCAGCAGCCCCCGCAGGACGGATGGCTACACCTTC. The full variable domain, completed using reference TRBV7-9 and TRBJ1-2, is DTGVSQNPRHKITKRGQNVTFRCDPISEHNRLYWYRQTLGQGPEFLTYFQNEAQLEKSRLLSDRFSAERPKGSFSTLEIQRTEQGDSAMYLCASSPRRTDGYTFGSGTRLTVV.

The V call is TRBV19, the J call TRBJ2-5; maybe TRBD2 (6 bases). Germline V gene lookup returns CDR1 LNHDA and CDR2 SQIVND (reference sequence). This CDR3 region has 14 residues. The germline V and J ends were trimmed by 3 bases and 5 bases, with 13 bases remaining between them. The CDR3 sequence: CASSITGSLETQYF. The CDR3 DNA reads as TGTGCCAGTAGTATTACCGGGAGTTTGGAGACCCAGTACTTC.

This clone was detected only once. The chain links TRBV15 to TRBJ1-4; perhaps TRBD1 as D (6 bases). Between the trimmed V and J ends, which lost 5 bases and 3 bases, there was a span of 13 bases. Germline V gene data show CDR1 as LNHNV and CDR2 as YYDKDF (reference sequence). The CDR3 totals 15 residues. In nucleotides, the CDR3 is TGTGCCACCAGCCCAAGAAGGGGGTCTAATGAAAAACTGTTTTTT. It is translated as CATSPRRGSNEKLFF.

This sequence joins TRBV6-2 or TRBV6-3 and TRBJ1-6; no firm D call. Germline loops: CDR1 MNHEY, CDR2 SVGEGT. This CDR3 has 12 residues. The V end was cut by 6 bases, the J end by 8 bases, with 8 bases between. In DNA, the CDR3 is TGTGCCAGCAGCCGCGGAGATTCACCCCTCCACTTT. Protein product: CASSRGDSPLHF.